This TCR beta chain comes out of a study of shared clonotypes between healthy human individuals. This clone was seen a single time. The method was immunoSEQ multiplex PCR; TCRdb's version includes in-frame clones alone and lacks a portion of them. The data contain some 240,000 clones, over 60% of them singletons. Losses at the gene ends were 4 bases for V and 6 bases for J; bases not matched to a gene: 11. CDR1 and CDR2 from the germline V gene are SGHAT and FQNNGV. The CDR3 runs 16 residues. The sample was memory CD4+ T cells sorted from blood. The sample's subset: CD45RA-negative fraction. The rearrangement uses TRBV11-2 and TRBJ2-1; 8 positions agree with TRBD2. This sequence was found in a man younger than 45 in good health. CDR3 DNA: TGTGCCAGCAGCTCCAAAGCGGGAGTCCATACCAATGAGCAGTTCTTC. This translates into CASSSKAGVHTNEQFF.